The source of this T cell receptor (beta chain) is a study of blood T cell repertoires in COVID-19. In the study overall: Nucleic acid was either cDNA or gDNA, and it came from T cells, B-cell-depleted T cells, or PBMCs.

The CDR3 extends over 12 amino acids. Trimming took 3 bases from V and 6 from J; bases not matched to a gene: 2. CDR1 SGHRS and CDR2 YFSETQ come from the germline V gene. TCRdb's table, derived via immunoSEQ multiplex PCR, lists solely in-frame clones and lacks some. Among tens of thousands of clones listed, roughly 90% were seen once. The sample taken for sequencing was peripheral blood. The receptor's source is a human donor in a cohort sampled during active COVID-19. This rearrangement joins TRBV5-1 to TRBJ1-2; 7 bases are shared with TRBD1. For the CDR3, the DNA is TGCGCCAGCAGCTACACAGGGGATGGCTACACCTTC. Its translation: CASSYTGDGYTF.